The 3 T cell receptor beta chains below all came from one sample that was sequenced in a study of shared clonotypes between healthy human individuals. Libraries were prepared by immunoSEQ multiplex PCR; TCRdb keeps only in-frame clonotypes and omits some of them. Seen here are over 750,000 clones, 95% to 97% observed once, and the top ten hold roughly 0.23%. CD45RO-negative, CCR7-positively selected cells formed the naive CD8 fraction, excluding terminally differentiated effector memory CD45RA+ cells. Sequencing was performed on naive CD8+ T cells sorted from blood. The receptors derive from a man in his thirties or forties in good health.

J is TRBJ2-1 and V is TRBV30; 9 bases agree with TRBD1. This CDR3 comprises 15 residues. Per germline, CDR1 GTSNPN and CDR2 SVGIG (reference sequence). Losses at the gene ends were 0 bases for V and 7 bases for J; bases not matched to a gene: 7. CDR3 loop: CAWSVRGQGRNEQFF. The CDR3, as DNA: TGTGCCTGGAGTGTTAGGGGACAGGGAAGGAATGAGCAGTTCTTC.

J is TRBJ2-3 and V is TRBV13; a possible D gene is TRBD2 (6 bases). This CDR3 is 16 amino acids long. Germline CDR1 PRHDT, CDR2 FYEKMQ (reference sequence). Trimming took off 5 bases at V and 5 bases at J, with 20 bases between the two ends. CDR3 in amino acids: CASSPTGTSYLDTQYF. CDR3 bases: TGTGCCAGCAGCCCCACCGGGACTTCCTATCTAGATACGCAGTATTTT.

The chain has TRBV11-2 and TRBJ2-5; D remains unclear. CDR1 SGHAT and CDR2 FQNNGV come from the germline V gene. The CDR3 is 14 amino acids. Between the trimmed V and J ends, which lost 5 bases and 1 base, there was a span of 11 bases. CDR3: CASSATAFQETQYF. The CDR3 DNA reads TGTGCCAGCAGCGCGACTGCCTTCCAAGAGACCCAGTACTTC.